One sample yielded the 12 T cell receptor beta chains listed below, sequenced in a study of cytomegalovirus exposure and HLA in healthy donors. The primer mix had 60 Vbeta and 13 Jbeta primers. TCRdb keeps only in-frame clones here, not all; method: immunoSEQ multiplex PCR. The sample has around 100,000 clones; over 9% are singletons. The sequencing sample was made of PBMCs. Every receptor here comes from a man aged 40-55 years in good health and CMV-seropositive.

A word on this clone: The same CDR3 arises from other DNA sequences in this sample as well. The CDR3 DNA sequence: TGTGCCAGCTCACCCCTCGGGGGTGGCTACGAGCAGTACTTC. Protein sequence: CASSPLGGGYEQYF. The chain has TRBV18 and TRBJ2-7; tentative D call: TRBD2 (6 bases). V was pared by 3 bases and J by 3 bases, with 12 bases between. Germline CDR1 reads KGHSH; CDR2 reads LQKENI. This CDR3 comprises 14 residues.

This clone showed up just a few times. One end of the junction fails to match germline, which may point to a read error. The DNA for the CDR3 is TGTGCTAGCAGCTTAAGTGAGGGGGCTGGGGAGACCCAGTACTTC. Its translation is CASSLSEGAGETQYF. The V call is TRBV7-7, the J call TRBJ2-5; 7 bases match TRBD1. The germline V gene encodes CDR1 SSHAT and CDR2 FNYEAQ (reference sequence). CDR3 length: 15 amino acids.

There are a few counts of this clone. The CDR3 reads CASSLVGGSTGELFF. CDR3 in DNA: TGCGCCAGCAGCTTGGTCGGAGGTTCGACCGGGGAGCTGTTTTTT. The V call is TRBV5-1, the J call TRBJ2-2, with D perhaps TRBD2 (5 bases). The CDR3 covers 15 residues. Per the germline V gene, CDR1 is SGHRS and CDR2 is YFSETQ. V was shortened by 0 bases and J by 5 bases, with 11 bases between the two germline ends.

This clone was observed a handful of times. V is TRBV27 and J is TRBJ1-1; D gene uncertain. Per the germline V gene, CDR1 is MNHEY and CDR2 is SMNVEV (reference sequence). This CDR3 is built from 13 residues. V was pared by 2 bases and J by 1 base, with 5 bases between. The CDR3, as DNA: TGTGCCAGCAGTTTAGCAGGGAACACTGAAGCTTTCTTT. As protein: CASSLAGNTEAFF.

The table lists this clone with a few counts. The chain links TRBV11-2 to TRBJ2-1; 9 bases align to TRBD1. V was pared by 6 bases and J by 12 bases, with 15 bases of the junction left unmatched. This CDR3 is built from 15 residues. Germline V lookup: CDR1 SGHAT, CDR2 FQNNGV. The CDR3 region has the DNA TGTGCCAGCAGTCCGGACAGGGGACCCGGTATTGGGCAGTTCTTC. Translated: CASSPDRGPGIGQFF.

This clone was seen a handful of times. This chain links TRBV5-1 with TRBJ2-1, with TRBD2 identical over 9 bases. Unmatched junction bases numbered 3, after V lost 0 bases and J lost 2 bases. The germline V gene encodes CDR1 SGHRS and CDR2 YFSETQ. This CDR3 is built from 16 residues. CDR3 DNA sequence: TGCGCCAGCAGCTTGGATCTAGCGGGAACCTACAATGAGCAGTTCTTC. Its protein is CASSLDLAGTYNEQFF.

Only a few counts were recorded for this clone. V is TRBV28 and J is TRBJ1-2; D uncertain. The CDR3 is made up of 12 amino acids. The germline V and J ends were trimmed by 7 bases and 8 bases, with 14 bases remaining between them. Per the germline V gene, CDR1 is MDHEN and CDR2 is SYDVKM. The CDR3 region has the DNA TGTGCCAGCAAATCTCCCGGTAGCGGCTACACCTTC. It codes for CASKSPGSGYTF.

The chain links TRBV28 to TRBJ2-5; weak D call: TRBD1 (7 bases). The germline gives CDR1 MDHEN, CDR2 SYDVKM. Deletions cut 3 bases from V and 2 bases from J, with 19 bases between. The CDR3 is 17 residues long. CDR3 in amino acids: CASSLAPGAGGQETQYF. The DNA of the CDR3 is TGTGCCAGCAGTTTGGCCCCGGGGGCAGGGGGTCAAGAGACCCAGTACTTC.

This clone was observed a handful of times. The rearrangement uses TRBV2 and TRBJ2-7, with D possibly TRBD2 on 6 matching bases. Per germline, CDR1 SNHLY and CDR2 FYNNEI. The CDR3 has 13 residues. Trimming shortened V by 5 bases and J by 4 bases, and 12 bases separated the two germline ends. CDR3 amino acids: CASSIGGRYEQYF. CDR3 nucleotides: TGTGCCAGCAGTATTGGGGGGAGGTACGAGCAGTACTTC.

This clone has only a few counts. The chain carries TRBV5-1 and TRBJ2-4; 7 bases line up with TRBD2. The CDR3 is made up of 16 amino acids. Per germline, CDR1 SGHRS and CDR2 YFSETQ. V lost 5 bases, J lost 3 bases, and 11 bases stayed unmatched. CDR3 sequence reads: CASSSRGGVGKNIQYF. Here the CDR3 DNA reads TGCGCCAGCAGTTCCCGGGGAGGGGTGGGCAAAAACATTCAGTACTTC.

This clone appeared a few times. The chain has TRBV4-1 and TRBJ2-7; 8 nucleotides align to TRBD2. The CDR3 runs 16 residues. Unmatched junction bases numbered 9, after V lost 2 bases and J lost 3 bases. CDR1 is MGHRA, CDR2 YSYEKL, per germline. The CDR3 protein is CASSQKASGSRYEQYF. In DNA, the CDR3 is TGCGCCAGCAGCCAAAAAGCCAGCGGGAGTCGCTACGAGCAGTACTTC.

As for this clone: The sample carries other DNA sequences with the same CDR3. The V and J genes are TRBV2 and TRBJ1-2, with 9 bases that match TRBD1. The germline V gene has CDR1 SNHLY and CDR2 FYNNEI. V was clipped by 5 bases and J by 6 bases; unmatched bases: 4. The CDR3 covers 13 residues. The chain's CDR3 is CASSPGQGHGYTF. The CDR3 DNA sequence: TGTGCCAGCAGTCCGGGACAGGGACATGGCTACACCTTC.